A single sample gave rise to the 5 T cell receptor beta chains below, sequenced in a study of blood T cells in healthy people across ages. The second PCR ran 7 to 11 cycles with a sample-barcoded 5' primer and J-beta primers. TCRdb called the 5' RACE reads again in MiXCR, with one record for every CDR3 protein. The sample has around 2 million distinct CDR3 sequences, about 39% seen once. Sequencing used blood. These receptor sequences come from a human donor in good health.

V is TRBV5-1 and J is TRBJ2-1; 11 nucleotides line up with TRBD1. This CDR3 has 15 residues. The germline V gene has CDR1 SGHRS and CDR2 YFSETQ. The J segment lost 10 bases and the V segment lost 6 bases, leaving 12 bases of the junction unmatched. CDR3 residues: CASIRGGQGAGEQFF. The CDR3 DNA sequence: TGCGCCAGCATTAGGGGAGGACAGGGGGCAGGAGAGCAGTTCTTC.

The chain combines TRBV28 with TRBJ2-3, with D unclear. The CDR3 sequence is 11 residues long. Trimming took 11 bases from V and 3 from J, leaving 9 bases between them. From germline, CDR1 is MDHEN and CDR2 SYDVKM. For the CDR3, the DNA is TGTGCCGGCTTTAATACAGATACGCAGTATTTT. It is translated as CAGFNTDTQYF.

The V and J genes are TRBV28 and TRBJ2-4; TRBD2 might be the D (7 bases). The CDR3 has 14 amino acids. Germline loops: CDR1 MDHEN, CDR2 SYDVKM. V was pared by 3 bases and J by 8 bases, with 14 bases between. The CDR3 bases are TGTGCCAGCAGTTTGGGGGGGGCTGGGGACATTCAGTACTTC. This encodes CASSLGGAGDIQYF.

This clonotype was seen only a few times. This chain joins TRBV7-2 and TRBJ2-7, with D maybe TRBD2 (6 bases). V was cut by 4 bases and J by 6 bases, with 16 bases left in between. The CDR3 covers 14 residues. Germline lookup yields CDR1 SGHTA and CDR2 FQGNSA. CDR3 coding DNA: TGTGCCAGCAGCTCGGGACCCCTCGGGGGCGAGCAGTACTTC. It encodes CASSSGPLGGEQYF.

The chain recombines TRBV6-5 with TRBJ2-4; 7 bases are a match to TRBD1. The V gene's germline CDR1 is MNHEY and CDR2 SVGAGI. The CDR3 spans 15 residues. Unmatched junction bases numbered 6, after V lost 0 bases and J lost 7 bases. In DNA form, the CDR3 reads TGTGCCAGCAGTTACTCGACAGGGAGAAGGAACATTCAGTACTTC. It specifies CASSYSTGRRNIQYF.